This TCR beta chain appears in the sequencing data of a study of PD-1 blockade in classical Hodgkin lymphoma. Study-level points and caveats: When set against healthy donors, newly diagnosed patients were reported to show lower baseline TCR diversity. Why repertoires differed is undefined; disease activity or prior therapy possibly contributed.

Time point of the sample: newly diagnosed, previously untreated cHL patient sample. Using magnetic negative selection, the CD4+ T cells were separated out of thawed PBMCs. Regarding this clone: The antigen remains undetermined.

The germline V and J ends were trimmed by 4 bases and 4 bases, with 6 bases remaining between them. The germline CDR1 and CDR2 sequences are MNHEY and SMNVEV (reference sequence). This CDR3 contains 12 residues. Sequenced by immunoSEQ multiplex PCR; TCRdb stores in-frame clones only, minus some. The repertoire consists of 20,000 to 30,000 clones, with more than 80% occurring once and the leading ten covering approximately 0.53%. Sequencing was carried out using CD4+ T cells from blood. The source is a human donor with classical Hodgkin lymphoma. This sequence joins TRBV27 and TRBJ2-3, with no clear D. The CDR3 is CASSWSPDTQYF. The CDR3 DNA reads as TGTGCCAGCAGTTGGTCCCCAGATACGCAGTATTTT.